The 18 T cell receptor beta chains below all came from one sample that was sequenced in a study of cytomegalovirus exposure and HLA in healthy donors. The PCR made use of 60 Vbeta and 13 Jbeta primers. Assay used: immunoSEQ multiplex PCR; TCRdb lists only in-frame clones, some missing. The profile covers some 160,000 clones, with about 78% appearing a single time and 1.4% taken by the ten largest. Material: PBMCs. The origin of the receptors is a male donor in good health and CMV-seronegative.

The gene calls are TRBV29-1 and TRBJ2-7; 8 nucleotides align to TRBD1. V lost 6 bases, J lost 0 bases, and 1 base stayed unmatched. CDR1 is SQVTM and CDR2 is ANQGSEA in the germline V gene. CDR3 length: 12 amino acids. Here the CDR3 DNA reads TGCAGCGTCCAGGGGGCCTCCTACGAGCAGTACTTC. It encodes CSVQGASYEQYF.

The chain carries TRBV6-5 and TRBJ1-2; 8 nucleotides line up with TRBD1. In germline, CDR1 is MNHEY, CDR2 SVGAGI. The V and J ends lost 6 bases and 1 base, in that order; junction bases with no gene match: 1. The CDR3 has 13 residues. This CDR3 is CASSGQGNYGYTF. In nucleotides, the CDR3 is TGTGCCAGCAGCGGACAGGGTAACTATGGCTACACCTTC.

This clone was found a few times. The chain recombines TRBV4-3 with TRBJ2-3; D possibly corresponds to TRBD2 (6 bases). There are 16 residues in the CDR3. CDR1 is LGHNA and CDR2 is YSLEER in the germline V gene. The ends were cut back, 1 base at V and 0 bases at J, with 11 bases in the middle. The CDR3 region is CASSQAPSASTDTQYF. CDR3 coding DNA: TGCGCCAGCAGCCAAGCCCCTAGCGCCAGCACAGATACGCAGTATTTT.

The rearrangement joins TRBV7-9 to TRBJ2-7; TRBD1 aligns across 10 bases. The CDR3 has 14 residues. V lost 3 bases, J lost 4 bases, and 3 bases stayed unmatched. Germline V gene data show CDR1 as SEHNR and CDR2 as FQNEAQ (reference sequence). In DNA, the CDR3 is TGTGCCAGCAGCTTGGACAGGGGGAGGTACGAGCAGTACTTC. It is translated as CASSLDRGRYEQYF.

The chain combines TRBV28 with TRBJ2-6; D call uncertain. Germline V gene sequence: CDR1 MDHEN, CDR2 SYDVKM. The length of the CDR3 is 14 residues. V was shortened by 6 bases and J by 0 bases, with 6 bases between the two germline ends. The CDR3 sequence: CASSPVSGANVLTF. The CDR3 DNA follows: TGTGCCAGCAGCCCAGTCTCTGGGGCCAACGTCCTGACTTTC.

V is TRBV28 and J is TRBJ2-3, with D tentatively TRBD1 (6 bases). V lost 11 bases and J 5 bases, leaving 14 bases between the germline ends. In germline, CDR1 is MDHEN, CDR2 SYDVKM. This CDR3 contains 12 residues. CDR3 DNA: TGTGCCTCCTGGGGGCGCAGAGATACGCAGTATTTT. Residues: CASWGRRDTQYF.

This chain joins TRBV6-5 and TRBJ2-3; 9 bases align to TRBD1. J gave up 6 bases and V 5 bases, and 3 bases lay outside the gene matches. This CDR3 comprises 13 residues. Germline assignment: CDR1 MNHEY and CDR2 SVGAGI. The CDR3, as DNA: TGTGCCAGCAGTCGGGACAGGGTCGATACGCAGTATTTT. The encoded protein is CASSRDRVDTQYF.

This chain links TRBV5-4 with TRBJ2-7; the D is unclear. Germline V gene sequence: CDR1 SGHNT, CDR2 YYREEE (reference sequence). The CDR3 length is 12 residues. Trimming left V 4 bases short and J 2 bases short, with 7 bases between. This chain's CDR3 is CASSPSPYEQYF. Written as DNA, the CDR3 is TGTGCCAGCAGCCCGTCCCCCTACGAGCAGTACTTC. Using reference TRBV5-4 and TRBJ2-7 for the parts outside the CDR3, the full variable domain is ETGVTQSPTHLIKTRGQQVTLRCSSQSGHNTVSWYQQALGQGPQFIFQYYREEENGRGNFPPRFSGLQFPNYSSELNVNALELDDSALYLCASSPSPYEQYFGPGTRLTVT.

The rearrangement links TRBV7-9 to TRBJ1-1; TRBD1 is a possible D gene (5 bases). Germline assignment: CDR1 SEHNR and CDR2 FQNEAQ (reference sequence). Trimming pared 1 base from V and 8 bases from J, leaving 11 bases between. The CDR3 length is 13 residues. CDR3 region: CASSLDPRAEAFF. The CDR3, as DNA: TGTGCCAGCAGCTTAGACCCCAGGGCGGAAGCTTTCTTT.

This clone appeared a few times. The chain is built from TRBV11-3 and TRBJ2-1; 12 bases map to TRBD2. The CDR3 sequence is 16 residues long. J lost 6 bases, V lost 1 base, and 4 bases had no gene match. Germline V gene sequence: CDR1 SGHNT, CDR2 YENEEA. This CDR3 is CASSLAVTSGSNEQFF. The CDR3 DNA reads as TGTGCCAGCAGCTTAGCGGTGACTAGCGGGAGCAATGAGCAGTTCTTC.

The chain couples TRBV7-8 to TRBJ2-3, with D perhaps matching TRBD2 (6 bases). With 5 bases removed from V and 0 bases from J, the gap between germline ends came to 9 bases. Per germline, CDR1 SGHVS and CDR2 FQNEAQ. The CDR3 has 14 residues. In nucleotides, the CDR3 is TGTGCCAGCAGCCAGGAGGGGAGCACAGATACGCAGTATTTT. As protein: CASSQEGSTDTQYF.

There are a few counts of this clone. This chain uses TRBV15 with TRBJ2-5, with D perhaps TRBD2 (6 bases). Deletions cut 3 bases from V and 4 bases from J, with 9 bases between. Germline CDR1 LNHNV, CDR2 YYDKDF (reference sequence). This CDR3 spans 13 amino acids. CDR3 loop: CATSRFGGETQYF. The CDR3 nucleotides read TGTGCCACCAGCAGGTTCGGGGGAGAGACCCAGTACTTC.

This clone was recorded a few times. V usage is TRBV7-8 and J usage is TRBJ2-5, with D maybe TRBD2 (5 bases). From germline, CDR1 is SGHVS and CDR2 FQNEAQ. The CDR3 runs to 16 residues. V shed 1 base and J shed 5 bases, with 17 bases lying between them. The CDR3 sequence: CASSLGRIGPGETQYF. The CDR3 DNA reads as TGTGCCAGCAGCTTAGGACGGATCGGACCGGGGGAGACCCAGTACTTC. The full variable domain, rest sourced from reference TRBV7-8 and TRBJ2-5, is GAGVSQSPRYKVAKRGQDVALRCDPISGHVSLFWYQQALGQGPEFLTYFQNEAQLDKSGLPSDRFFAERPEGSVSTLKIQRTQQEDSAVYLCASSLGRIGPGETQYFGPGTRLLVL.

The chain joins TRBV6-5 to TRBJ1-3; TRBD1 matches 9 bases. V was clipped by 6 bases and J by 4 bases; unmatched bases: 7. This CDR3 is 15 amino acids long. Germline V CDR1 and CDR2: MNHEY, SVGAGI. Here the CDR3 reads CASRKGQGKGNTIYF. CDR3 in DNA: TGTGCCAGCAGGAAAGGACAGGGGAAGGGAAACACCATATATTTT.

The J gene is TRBJ2-2, the V gene TRBV5-6; D perhaps matches TRBD1 (6 bases). V was clipped by 1 base and J by 5 bases, with 21 bases between them. The CDR3 sequence is 18 residues long. Per the germline V gene, CDR1 is SGHDT and CDR2 is YYEEEE. The CDR3 sequence is CASSLLGGAVLRTGELFF. Here the CDR3 DNA reads TGTGCCAGCAGCTTGCTTGGGGGCGCGGTTTTAAGGACCGGGGAGCTGTTTTTT.

The CDR3 region has the DNA TGTGCCAGCAGCGCGACCGGGACTAGCGGCTACGAGCAGTACTTC. Amino acids: CASSATGTSGYEQYF. The genes are TRBV7-2 and TRBJ2-5, with 11 bases identical to TRBD2. The DNA matches TRBJ2-7 better at its end, which makes the J call doubtful. Looked up from germline, CDR1 is SGHTA and CDR2 is FQGNSA. This CDR3 comprises 15 residues.

The chain has TRBV19 and TRBJ2-7; D is ambiguous. CDR3 length equals 12 residues. CDR1 LNHDA and CDR2 SQIVND come from the germline V gene (reference sequence). V lost 3 bases, J lost 4 bases, and 7 bases lay in between. The CDR3 DNA is TGTGCCAGTAGTATGGCCGATTACGAGCAGTACTTC. This sequence encodes CASSMADYEQYF.

This clone was seen a single time. V is TRBV5-6 and J is TRBJ1-2; 9 nucleotides agree with TRBD1. The V segment lost 3 bases and the J segment 5 bases; nucleotides outside the gene matches: 8. The CDR3 has 15 amino acids. Germline assignment: CDR1 SGHDT and CDR2 YYEEEE. The CDR3: CASSWGDRAPYGYTF. CDR3 sequence (DNA): TGTGCCAGCAGCTGGGGGGACAGGGCACCATATGGCTACACCTTC.